These T cell receptor beta chains were read from a single sample in a study of type 1 and type 2 diabetes patients. TCRdb recomputed calls from the multiplex PCR reads with MiXCR, one row per CDR3 protein. This sample has 250,000 to 300,000 distinct CDR3 sequences, with 47% found just once. Specimen: peripheral blood mononuclear cells (PBMCs). These TCRs come from a man between 18 and 35 years old with type 2 diabetes. Both conserved end residues are part of each CDR3. The order of the fields is D gene, J gene, V gene, clone size, CDR3 protein, CDR3 DNA. The D gene is left open where the match is weak. Clone sizes are given selectively: once, few, many, or a class where the clone is expanded.

-,TRBJ2-7,TRBV10-3,many,CAISESALRDTYEQYF,TGTGCCATCAGTGAGTCGGCCTTAAGGGACACCTACGAGCAGTACTTC
-,TRBJ2-7,TRBV5-1,few,CASSLQGLSSGEQYF,TGCGCCAGCAGCTTACAGGGTTTAAGTAGCGGCGAGCAGTACTTC
-,TRBJ1-4,TRBV7-8,-,CASSLRATNEKLFF,TGTGCCAGCAGCTTACGTGCAACTAATGAAAAACTGTTTTTT
-,TRBJ1-1,TRBV2,many,CASEPRGHTEAFF,TGTGCCAGCGAACCCAGGGGCCACACTGAAGCTTTCTTT
TRBD1,TRBJ1-1,TRBV7-6,-,CASSGRQGANTEAFF,TGTGCTAGCAGCGGGCGACAGGGGGCTAACACTGAAGCTTTCTTT
-,TRBJ1-2,TRBV3-2,-,CASSQDWGLDPRHGYTF,TGTGCCAGCAGCCAAGACTGGGGATTGGACCCTAGACATGGCTACACCTTC
-,TRBJ1-5,TRBV7-8,-,CASSLGGPYQPQHF,TGTGCCAGCAGCTTAGGCGGGCCATATCAGCCCCAGCATTTT
TRBD1,TRBJ2-5,TRBV7-3,few,CASSQTGSEETQYF,TGTGCCAGCAGCCAGACAGGGTCGGAAGAGACCCAGTACTTC
-,TRBJ2-7,TRBV15,many,CATSRAGTGHEQYF,TGTGCCACCAGCAGAGCGGGAACCGGCCACGAGCAGTACTTC
TRBD1,TRBJ1-2,TRBV6-6,-,CASSKDRGDYGYTF,TGTGCCAGCAGTAAAGACAGGGGAGACTATGGCTACACCTTC
-,TRBJ1-2,TRBV9,medium-sized,CASSPGTNYYGYTF,TGTGCCAGCAGCCCTGGGACGAATTACTATGGCTACACCTTC
TRBD1,TRBJ1-5,TRBV19,-,CASSNQQGNQPQHF,TGTGCCAGTAGCAATCAACAGGGGAATCAGCCCCAGCATTTT
-,TRBJ1-6,TRBV12-3/TRBV12-4,few,CASRQGMGRHSPLHF,TGTGCCAGCAGGCAGGGAATGGGGCGCCATTCACCCCTCCACTTT
TRBD1,TRBJ2-3,TRBV2,-,CASSEYKTGGLTDTQYF,TGTGCCAGCAGTGAATACAAGACAGGGGGCCTCACAGATACGCAGTATTTT
TRBD1,TRBJ2-7,TRBV28,-,CASLRDRLTYEQYF,TGTGCAAGCCTTCGGGACAGGCTCACCTACGAGCAGTACTTC
-,TRBJ2-3,TRBV14,few,CASSRRTPGPDTQYF,TGTGCCAGCAGCCGGCGGACGCCGGGCCCAGATACGCAGTATTTT
-,TRBJ1-5,TRBV19,-,CASIHRAPSHQPQHF,TGTGCCAGTATCCATAGGGCCCCTAGCCATCAGCCCCAGCATTTT
-,TRBJ1-6,TRBV5-1,-,CASSFGMGNSPLHF,TGCGCCAGCAGCTTCGGGATGGGTAATTCACCCCTCCACTTT
-,TRBJ2-7,TRBV4-3,-,CASSRTGTDYEQYF,TGCGCCAGCAGCCGAACCGGGACGGACTACGAGCAGTACTTC
TRBD1,TRBJ1-6,TRBV12-3/TRBV12-4,few,CASSPRTGSNSPLHF,TGTGCCAGCAGTCCCCGGACAGGCAGTAATTCACCCCTCCACTTT
-,TRBJ2-1,TRBV14,-,CASSLEPTHEQFF,TGTGCCAGCAGCTTAGAGCCGACCCATGAGCAGTTCTTC
-,TRBJ2-7,TRBV11-1,-,CASSRGGLGYEQYF,TGTGCCAGCAGCCGAGGCGGGCTTGGATACGAGCAGTACTTC
-,TRBJ2-3,TRBV15,few,CATSEAEVTDTQYF,TGTGCCACCAGCGAGGCGGAGGTCACAGATACGCAGTATTTT
-,TRBJ1-1,TRBV6-6,few,CASSYGKVTEAFF,TGTGCCAGCAGTTACGGTAAGGTAACTGAAGCTTTCTTT
-,TRBJ2-1,TRBV7-2,few,CASSQDQGSPYNEQFF,TGCGCCAGCAGCCAAGATCAGGGGTCCCCCTACAATGAGCAGTTCTTC
-,TRBJ1-5,TRBV29-1,-,CSVGSRRLEPQHF,TGCAGCGTTGGAAGCCGCAGGTTAGAGCCCCAGCATTTT
-,TRBJ2-7,TRBV7-3,-,CASRPQLGSYEQYF,TGTGCCAGCAGACCCCAGTTGGGTTCCTACGAGCAGTACTTC
-,TRBJ1-1,TRBV15,-,CATSRGGLLKGNTEAFF,TGTGCCACCAGCAGAGGGGGACTATTGAAGGGGAACACTGAAGCTTTCTTT
TRBD1,TRBJ1-1,TRBV19,-,CASSPLLQGADTEAFF,TGTGCCAGTAGTCCGCTATTACAGGGGGCAGACACTGAAGCTTTCTTC
-,TRBJ1-6,TRBV6-5,-,CASRHPGDSPLHF,TGTGCCAGCCGGCACCCCGGGGATTCACCCCTCCACTTT
TRBD2,TRBJ2-7,TRBV5-1,-,CASSLGPSGVNYEQYF,TGCGCCAGCAGCTTGGGTCCCAGCGGGGTTAACTACGAGCAGTACTTC
TRBD2,TRBJ2-7,TRBV20-1,-,CSAAHLAGYEQYF,TGCAGTGCTGCGCACCTAGCGGGGTACGAGCAGTACTTC
-,TRBJ2-7,TRBV27,-,CASSLYPTYEQYF,TGTGCCAGCAGTTTATACCCGACCTACGAGCAGTACTTC
TRBD2,TRBJ2-7,TRBV7-2,-,CASSSTSGASYEQYF,TGTGCCAGCAGCTCGACTAGCGGGGCTTCCTACGAGCAGTACTTC
-,TRBJ1-2,TRBV9,-,CASSAGTLSSNYGYTF,TGTGCCAGCAGCGCCGGAACCCTGTCGTCTAACTATGGCTACACCTTC